This TCR beta chain was observed in a study of blood T cells in healthy people across ages. Primers used in a second PCR of roughly 6 to 12 cycles were a sample-barcoded 5' primer and a J-beta primer mix. Each CDR3 protein gets one entry after TCRdb re-called the 5' RACE reads with MiXCR. This sample has more than 1 million distinct CDR3 sequences; 35% to 50% occur once, and the top ten carry 18%. On this clonotype: Its target is not known.

Study-wide points: Aged donors had fewer naive CD4+ cells and lower diversity than long-lived donors.

Sequenced input: blood. This receptor was obtained from a woman in her sixties or seventies in good health.

CDR3 coding DNA: TGTGCCACCAGTTTCAGCGGAAGTCCCCGCGAGCAGTACTTC. The encoded protein is CATSFSGSPREQYF. V and J are TRBV24-1 and TRBJ2-7, with D tentatively TRBD2 (5 bases). Between the trimmed V and J ends, which lost 6 bases and 6 bases, there was a span of 17 bases. Germline V gene sequence: CDR1 KGHDR, CDR2 SFDVKD. The CDR3 covers 14 residues.